The present T cell receptor beta chain was sequenced within a study of cytomegalovirus exposure and HLA in healthy donors. Study observations and caveats: Fewer N-insertions (relative to the roughly 720-donor mean) were reportedly seen in an Asian-associated ancestry cluster in a later analysis.

Germline V lookup: CDR1 SGHNT, CDR2 YENEEA. V was pared by 0 bases and J by 7 bases, with 12 bases between. This CDR3 is built from 14 residues. The PCR used 60 Vbeta and 13 Jbeta primers. Authors' methods: Approximately 83 million unique TCR beta chains, 10 million to 14 million shared, were counted in a later analysis. The protocol was immunoSEQ multiplex PCR, while the TCRdb copy is restricted to in-frame clones and leaves out a portion. V, J and clone size reflect that table, while D and trimming were determined from the DNA. In the table there are tens of thousands of clones, roughly 79% of which are singletons. Healthy bone marrow donors made up the donors. This clone was observed once. Its antigen is as yet unknown.

The sequence was obtained from a man aged 50 or older in good health and CMV-seronegative. V is TRBV11-3 and J is TRBJ1-2; D not resolved. The source material was PBMCs. CDR3 sequence (DNA): TGTGCCAGCAGCTTAGATCCCCGAGGAGCTGGCTACACCTTC. Its protein product is CASSLDPRGAGYTF.